This note documents a single T cell receptor beta chain sequence. Its antigen remains unidentified. This record belongs to a study of post-analysis software for immune sequencing data. General study findings and limits: Among 5 or 6 TRBV segments more frequent in patients than controls were TRBV5-6, TRBV5-1 and TRBV20-1.

Included in the TCR beta cDNA libraries were unique molecular identifiers. TCRdb re-analysed the PCR reads in MiXCR, keeping a single row per CDR3 protein. Of roughly 800,000 distinct CDR3 sequences in the sample, roughly 46% are singletons; the top ten hold 4% to 5%. Germline V gives CDR1 SEHNR, CDR2 FQNEAQ (reference sequence). The CDR3 consists of 14 residues. The V gene lost 1 base and the J gene lost 8 bases, with 14 bases spanning the gap. This receptor was identified in a girl aged 5 to 17 with multiple sclerosis. The genes are TRBV7-9 and TRBJ1-2, with D possibly being TRBD1 (6 bases). Sequenced: blood. DNA of the CDR3: TGTGCCAGCAGCTTAGGAGGCAGGGGAAAAGGCTACACCTTC. Amino acid sequence: CASSLGGRGKGYTF.